A selection of T cell receptor beta chains follows, all from one sample in a study of shared clonotypes between healthy human individuals. The data were produced by immunoSEQ multiplex PCR, yet TCRdb's version contains in-frame clones alone and is incomplete. The sample lists about 2.2 million clones, around 93% seen once, with approximately 1.6% in the top ten. Sequenced input: naive CD8+ T cells from PBMCs. The receptors here all came from a man aged 18 to 29 in good health. Some clones in this sample may be carry-over from other donors' samples. Each CDR3 is given with its conserved first and last residue.

V gene,CDR3 length,J gene,CDR3 protein
TRBV19,13,TRBJ2-7,CASSIGLKYEQYF
TRBV7-9,16,TRBJ2-1,CASSLGGTSVANEQFF
TRBV4-1,12,TRBJ2-1,CASSHLNNEQFF
TRBV29-1,14,TRBJ1-1,CSGVRFSMNTEAFF
TRBV28,14,TRBJ2-7,CASGYLGESYEQYF
TRBV29-1,14,TRBJ2-7,CSGSGTGGEREQYF
TRBV15,15,TRBJ2-7,CATSSRDSISYEQYF
TRBV7-2,15,TRBJ2-3,CASSTRSRGTDTQYF
TRBV7-9,13,TRBJ1-2,CASHTLLNYGYTF
TRBV7-2,15,TRBJ2-1,CASSPNGFTYNEQFF
TRBV28,17,TRBJ1-3,CASSPGAWGLSGNTIYF
TRBV27,14,TRBJ1-5,CASSLMGSNQPQHF
TRBV28,14,TRBJ2-5,CASSALTGEETQYF
TRBV25-1,12,TRBJ2-7,CASSVTRDEQYF
TRBV9,16,TRBJ2-2,CASSGGQPANTGELFF
TRBV9,16,TRBJ2-3,CASSPMSSAHTDTQYF
TRBV2,15,TRBJ2-1,CASNPGTGHESEQFF
TRBV28,13,TRBJ1-1,CASSFRKNTEAFF